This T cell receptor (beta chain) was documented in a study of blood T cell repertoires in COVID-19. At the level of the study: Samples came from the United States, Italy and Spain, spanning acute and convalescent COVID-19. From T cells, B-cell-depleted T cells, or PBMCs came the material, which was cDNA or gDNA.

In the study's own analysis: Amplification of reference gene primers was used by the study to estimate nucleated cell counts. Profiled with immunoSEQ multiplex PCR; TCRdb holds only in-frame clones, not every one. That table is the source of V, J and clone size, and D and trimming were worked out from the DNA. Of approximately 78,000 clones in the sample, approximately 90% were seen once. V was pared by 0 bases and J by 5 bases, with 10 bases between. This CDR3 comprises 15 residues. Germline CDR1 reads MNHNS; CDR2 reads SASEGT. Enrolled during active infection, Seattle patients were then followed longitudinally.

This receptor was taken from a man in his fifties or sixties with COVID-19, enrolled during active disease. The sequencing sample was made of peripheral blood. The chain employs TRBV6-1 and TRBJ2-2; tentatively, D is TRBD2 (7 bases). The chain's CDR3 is CASSEAGGGTGELFF. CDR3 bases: TGTGCCAGCAGTGAAGCGGGAGGGGGTACCGGGGAGCTGTTTTTT.